The rows below give T cell receptor beta chains drawn from one sample of a study of blood T cell repertoires in COVID-19. TCRdb's table, derived via immunoSEQ multiplex PCR, lists solely in-frame clones and lacks some. The sample yields 70,000 to 85,000 clones, roughly nine tenths seen once. Specimen: peripheral blood. The receptors here all came from a human donor in a cohort sampled during active COVID-19. The CDR3 runs from the conserved cysteine through the conserved F or W. D genes are given only for firm matches. A row's size may be missing; if present it is once, few, many or a size class.

TRBJ1-3,NA,TRBV28,NA,CASSLLGPSSGNTIYF,TGTGCCAGCAGTTTACTGGGGCCAAGCTCTGGAAACACCATATATTTT
TRBJ1-6,NA,TRBV2,NA,CASSDWRVNSPLHF,TGTGCCAGCAGTGATTGGCGGGTGAATTCACCCCTCCACTTT
TRBJ2-3,NA,TRBV24-1,NA,CATRGLADTQYF,TGTGCCACCCGAGGGCTCGCAGATACGCAGTATTTT
TRBJ2-7,NA,TRBV4-3,TRBD2,CASSQEGGSSYEQYF,TGCGCCAGCAGCCAAGAGGGCGGGAGCTCCTACGAGCAGTACTTC
TRBJ1-1,NA,TRBV27,NA,CASSLSDQTEAFF,TGTGCCAGCAGTTTATCCGATCAGACTGAAGCTTTCTTT
TRBJ2-3,NA,TRBV4-3,TRBD2,CASSKEGLAGTDTQYF,TGCGCCAGCAGCAAAGAGGGACTAGCGGGCACAGATACGCAGTATTTT
TRBJ1-2,NA,TRBV29-1,TRBD1,CSVVQGANYGYTF,TGCAGCGTTGTCCAGGGGGCCAACTATGGCTACACCTTC
TRBJ2-2,once,TRBV3-1/TRBV3-2,TRBD2,CASSQVTGTSGITGELFF,TGTGCCAGCAGCCAAGTAACCGGGACTAGCGGGATCACCGGGGAGCTGTTTTTT
TRBJ1-5,NA,TRBV4-3,NA,CASSPVRVYSNQPQHF,TGCGCCAGCAGCCCGGTACGCGTTTATAGCAATCAGCCCCAGCATTTT
TRBJ2-5,NA,TRBV29-1,TRBD1,CSVEKGARETQYF,TGCAGCGTTGAAAAGGGGGCTCGGGAGACCCAGTACTTC
TRBJ1-1,NA,TRBV28,NA,CASSTRPARGTEAFF,TGTGCCAGCAGTACTCGACCCGCCCGAGGCACTGAAGCTTTCTTT
TRBJ2-3,NA,TRBV6-4,TRBD1,CASSDGTGGTDTQYF,TGTGCCAGCAGTGACGGGACAGGGGGCACAGATACGCAGTATTTT
TRBJ2-1,NA,TRBV20-1,TRBD2,CSASTGTSGRAQFF,TGCAGTGCTAGTACCGGGACTAGCGGGAGGGCCCAGTTCTTC
TRBJ2-1,NA,TRBV9,NA,CASSVGVVTAKQFF,TGTGCCAGCAGCGTAGGAGTGGTGACAGCGAAGCAGTTCTTC
TRBJ2-1,NA,TRBV2,NA,CASSGDHEQFF,TGTGCCAGCAGCGGGGATCATGAGCAGTTCTTC
TRBJ1-1,NA,TRBV29-1,NA,CSVFRGYTEAFF,TGCAGCGTTTTCCGGGGGTACACTGAAGCTTTCTTT
TRBJ2-3,NA,TRBV2,NA,CASRIGRGDTQYF,TGTGCCAGCAGGATCGGGAGAGGCGATACGCAGTATTTT
TRBJ2-1,NA,TRBV5-1,TRBD1,CASSLGATGGSEQFF,TGCGCCAGCAGCTTGGGGGCGACAGGGGGCTCTGAGCAGTTCTTC
TRBJ2-3,few,TRBV9,TRBD2,CASSLLGRRTDTQYF,TGTGCCAGCAGTCTCCTCGGGAGGAGGACAGATACGCAGTATTTT
TRBJ1-5,NA,TRBV19,NA,CASSTTANQPQHF,TGTGCCAGTAGTACAACAGCCAATCAGCCCCAGCATTTT
TRBJ2-1,NA,TRBV6-6,TRBD2,CASIRTSGSYNEQFF,TGTGCCAGCATTCGGACTAGTGGCTCCTACAATGAGCAGTTCTTC
TRBJ2-2,NA,TRBV7-3,TRBD2,CASKLSGSGTGELFF,TGTGCCAGCAAGTTAAGCGGGAGTGGGACCGGGGAGCTGTTTTTT
TRBJ2-1,NA,TRBV5-1,TRBD1,CASSLGVTGGYNEQFF,TGCGCCAGCAGCTTGGGAGTGACAGGGGGTTACAATGAGCAGTTCTTC
TRBJ2-1,NA,TRBV27,NA,CASRGGREQFF,TGTGCCAGCAGGGGGGGAAGGGAGCAGTTCTTC
TRBJ2-7,once,TRBV7-3,NA,CASSFAREEGSYEQYF,TGTGCCAGCAGCTTCGCCAGAGAAGAGGGCTCGTACGAGCAGTACTTC
TRBJ2-7,NA,TRBV7-2,TRBD2,CASSLTSGSSYEQYF,TGTGCCAGCAGCTTAACTAGCGGGAGTTCCTACGAGCAGTACTTC
TRBJ2-3,NA,TRBV2,TRBD2,CASSETSGSRGTQYF,TGTGCCAGCAGTGAAACAAGCGGGAGCCGTGGGACGCAGTATTTT
TRBJ2-5,NA,TRBV6-1,TRBD2,CASSELAGGPETQYF,TGTGCCAGCAGTGAACTAGCGGGAGGGCCGGAGACCCAGTACTTC
TRBJ2-2,NA,TRBV15,NA,CATSSLSLIGELFF,TGTGCCACCAGCAGTTTGAGTCTTATCGGGGAGCTGTTTTTT
TRBJ2-1,NA,TRBV3-1/TRBV3-2,TRBD2,CASSPGLAANNEQFF,TGTGCCAGCAGCCCCGGACTAGCGGCCAACAATGAGCAGTTCTTC
TRBJ2-1,NA,TRBV7-7,TRBD1,CASSLQPGQGYEQFF,TGTGCTAGCAGCTTACAACCGGGACAGGGGTATGAGCAGTTCTTC
TRBJ2-7,NA,TRBV5-1,TRBD1,CASSRGQGDEQYF,TGCGCCAGCAGCCGCGGACAGGGCGACGAGCAGTACTTC
TRBJ1-2,NA,TRBV6-2/TRBV6-3,TRBD1,CASSYNRGRRNEDGYTF,TGTGCCAGCAGTTACAACAGGGGGCGCAGGAATGAGGATGGCTACACCTTC
TRBJ1-4,NA,TRBV25-1,NA,CASSELGRGGEKLFF,TGTGCCAGCAGTGAATTGGGGAGGGGAGGAGAAAAACTGTTTTTT
TRBJ2-7,NA,TRBV4-3,TRBD2,CASSPLAGATYEQYF,TGCGCCAGCAGCCCCTTGGCGGGAGCCACCTACGAGCAGTACTTC
TRBJ1-2,NA,TRBV5-6,NA,CASSFGGAGGYTF,TGTGCCAGCAGCTTCGGGGGGGCCGGTGGCTACACCTTC
TRBJ2-5,medium-sized,TRBV29-1,TRBD2,CSVEAGGLAIQETQYF,TGCAGCGTTGAAGCAGGGGGACTAGCGATCCAAGAGACCCAGTACTTC